The entry that follows covers one TCR beta chain sequence. These data originate in a study of shared clonotypes between healthy human individuals. Study-level background: Donors, aged 18 to 49, were a couple of women and three men.

The V and J ends lost 1 base and 8 bases respectively, with 20 bases between them. This CDR3 has 16 residues. CDR1 MGHRA and CDR2 YSYEKL come from the germline V gene. Clones were sequenced by immunoSEQ multiplex PCR, and TCRdb holds only the in-frame ones, with some missing. The sample holds over 2 million clones, 92% seen once. The sequence was collected from a man between 18 and 35 years old in good health. Some clones in this sample may be carry-over from other donors' samples. This rearrangement joins TRBV4-1 to TRBJ1-2; a possible D gene is TRBD1 (6 bases). Specimen: naive CD4+ T cells from PBMCs. The subset was: CD45RA+ positively selected. CDR3 region: CASSQVGIGGRGGYTF. The CDR3 DNA reads as TGCGCCAGCAGCCAAGTGGGTATAGGGGGAAGAGGCGGCTACACCTTC.